The 18 T cell receptor beta chains in this list originate from one sample, sequenced in a study of OX40 agonist ivuxolimab in advanced cancers. Only in-frame clones appear in the TCRdb table, and some are missing; sequencing was by immunoSEQ multiplex PCR. The table has 15,000 to 20,000 clones, around four fifths seen once. The sample in question was CD4+ or CD8+ T cells sorted from blood, obtained in a trial of the OX40 agonist ivuxolimab. The source of these receptors is an adult with an advanced solid tumor such as melanoma, head and neck, liver or kidney cancer.

The chain has TRBV5-1 and TRBJ1-1; TRBD1 is a possible D gene (6 bases). V lost 4 bases and J 0 bases, leaving 19 bases between the germline ends. CDR1 is SGHRS, CDR2 YFSETQ, per germline. The CDR3 length is 17 residues. The CDR3 DNA reads as TGCGCCAGCAGCGAGCGCCCCTGGGACACCTTGAACACTGAAGCTTTCTTT. Its protein product is CASSERPWDTLNTEAFF.

V usage is TRBV25-1 and J usage is TRBJ1-1; 8 bases agree with TRBD1. V lost 6 bases and J lost 6; bases outside the gene matches: 9. CDR1 is MGHDK, CDR2 SYGVNS, per germline. The CDR3 runs to 14 residues. The CDR3 reads CASSPWGQASEAFF. The CDR3 DNA is TGTGCCAGCAGCCCTTGGGGACAGGCGTCTGAAGCTTTCTTT. Full variable domain (missing parts from reference TRBV25-1 and TRBJ1-1): EADIYQTPRYLVIGTGKKITLECSQTMGHDKMYWYQQDPGMELHLIHYSYGVNSTEKGDLSSESTVSRIRTEHFPLTLESARPSHTSQYLCASSPWGQASEAFFGQGTRLTVV.

The chain recombines TRBV27 with TRBJ1-3; D uncertain. Trimming pared 2 bases from V and 0 bases from J, leaving 8 bases between. CDR3 length: 15 amino acids. In germline, CDR1 is MNHEY, CDR2 SMNVEV (reference sequence). The CDR3 here is CASSLSRTSGNTIYF. Written as DNA, the CDR3 is TGTGCCAGCAGTTTAAGCAGAACCTCTGGAAACACCATATATTTT.

This sequence joins TRBV11-2 and TRBJ2-5, with TRBD2 identical over 9 bases. Germline V CDR1 and CDR2: SGHAT, FQNNGV. V was pared by 4 bases and J by 2 bases, with 2 bases of the junction left unmatched. The CDR3 covers 14 residues. CDR3 coding DNA: TGTGCCAGCAGCTGGACTAGCGTACAAGAGACCCAGTACTTC. Translation: CASSWTSVQETQYF.

The rearrangement uses TRBV7-6 and TRBJ2-1; 7 bases map to TRBD1. The junction had 15 bases not matched to a gene; V was cut back by 1 base and J by 6 bases. CDR1 is SGHVS, CDR2 FNYEAQ, per germline. The CDR3 is 18 amino acids. CDR3 protein: CASSLGSQDRPPLNEQFF. The CDR3, as DNA: TGTGCCAGCAGCTTAGGGTCCCAGGACAGGCCCCCTCTCAATGAGCAGTTCTTC.

This rearrangement joins TRBV7-8 to TRBJ1-2, with D unresolved. CDR1 SGHVS and CDR2 FQNEAQ come from the germline V gene. The CDR3 covers 13 residues. The V end lost 5 bases, the J end lost 1 base, and 8 bases lay between the germline ends. This CDR3 is CASSENNNYGYTF. CDR3 nucleotide sequence: TGTGCCAGCAGCGAAAACAATAACTATGGCTACACCTTC.

The chain carries TRBV19 and TRBJ1-5; no clear D gene. Trimming stripped 2 bases from V and 3 bases from J, with 14 bases between. Germline lookup yields CDR1 LNHDA and CDR2 SQIVND (reference sequence). This CDR3 is built from 16 residues. The CDR3 spells CASSIRAPGDNQPQHF. CDR3 sequence (DNA): TGTGCCAGTAGTATAAGGGCACCCGGGGACAATCAGCCCCAGCATTTT.

This rearrangement joins TRBV7-8 to TRBJ2-7, with no clear D. Trimming removed 1 base at V and 3 bases at J, with 13 bases between. This CDR3 comprises 15 residues. The germline V gene encodes CDR1 SGHVS and CDR2 FQNEAQ. The DNA of the CDR3 is TGTGCCAGCAGCTTAGGCGAGGTCCTCTACTACGAGCAGTACTTC. Translated, it gives CASSLGEVLYYEQYF.

The chain employs TRBV9 and TRBJ1-2; the D is unclear. Trimming stripped 1 base from V and 7 bases from J, with 11 bases between. In germline, CDR1 is SGDLS, CDR2 YYNGEE. CDR3 length: 13 residues. CDR3 sequence (DNA): TGTGCCAGCAGCGTAAACTGGGCCGGTGGCTACACCTTC. It codes for CASSVNWAGGYTF.

This sequence joins TRBV6-5 and TRBJ1-2; D ambiguous. Germline V CDR1 and CDR2: MNHEY, SVGAGI. CDR3 length: 14 amino acids. V lost 2 bases, J lost 3 bases, and 10 bases lay in between. The CDR3 DNA reads TGTGCCAGCAGTTACGGGCTGACCGACTATGGCTACACCTTC. Translating gives CASSYGLTDYGYTF.

In its sample, this clone ranks as large. The chain employs TRBV6-6 and TRBJ2-3, with a tentative D call TRBD2 (6 bases). Between the trimmed V and J ends, which lost 8 bases and 2 bases, there was a span of 14 bases. Germline CDR1 reads MNHNY; CDR2 reads SVGAGI (reference sequence). The CDR3 length is 14 residues. CDR3 loop: CASGVEGHTDTQYF. The DNA for the CDR3 is TGTGCCAGCGGCGTGGAGGGCCACACAGATACGCAGTATTTT.

The rearrangement links TRBV5-8 to TRBJ2-1, with 9 bases lining up with TRBD1. The CDR3 length is 17 residues. Germline values: CDR1 SGHTS, CDR2 YDEGEE. The junction had 12 bases not matched to a gene; V was cut back by 5 bases and J by 3 bases. CDR3 residues: CASSSGTGRIFYNEQFF. CDR3 in DNA: TGTGCCAGCAGTTCTGGGACAGGGAGAATCTTCTACAATGAGCAGTTCTTC.

This chain joins TRBV7-9 and TRBJ1-2, with 10 nucleotides matching TRBD1. The junction had 6 bases not matched to a gene; V was cut back by 1 base and J by 4 bases. The length of the CDR3 is 16 residues. Germline CDR1 reads SEHNR; CDR2 reads FQNEAQ (reference sequence). CDR3 sequence (DNA): TGTGCCAGCAGCTTAGTAATCGGGGACAGGGGCTATGGCTACACCTTC. As protein: CASSLVIGDRGYGYTF.

The chain links TRBV5-6 to TRBJ2-1, with TRBD2 matching over 11 bases. This CDR3 spans 15 amino acids. Trimming at V came to 3 bases and at J to 4 bases, leaving 3 bases not matched to a gene. Germline V gene lookup returns CDR1 SGHDT and CDR2 YYEEEE. The CDR3 coding sequence is TGTGCCAGCAGCTCTAGCGGGGGGTTTTACAATGAGCAGTTCTTC. This encodes CASSSSGGFYNEQFF.

This clone was detected a few times. The J gene is TRBJ1-2, the V gene TRBV27; the D is unclear. The germline V and J ends were trimmed by 6 bases and 2 bases, with 16 bases remaining between them. The CDR3 length is 15 residues. Germline assignment: CDR1 MNHEY and CDR2 SMNVEV (reference sequence). CDR3 bases: TGTGCCAGCAGCCCAGTGGGAGGAGGGAACTATGGCTACACCTTC. This encodes CASSPVGGGNYGYTF.

The chain carries TRBV13 and TRBJ2-1, with 7 nucleotides matching TRBD2. Germline trimming cut 2 bases from V and 4 bases from J; bases unmatched to any gene: 2. The CDR3 is 14 amino acids. Germline V lookup: CDR1 PRHDT, CDR2 FYEKMQ (reference sequence). This chain's CDR3 is CASSLQAGYNEQFF. CDR3 sequence (DNA): TGTGCCAGCAGCTTACAAGCGGGATACAATGAGCAGTTCTTC.

This sequence joins TRBV11-2 and TRBJ2-5, with 7 bases aligning to TRBD2. Germline CDR1 and CDR2: SGHAT and FQNNGV. V was clipped by 7 bases and J by 2 bases; unmatched bases: 4. CDR3 size: 13 residues. Written as DNA, the CDR3 is TGTGCCAGCACTCCGGGACTACAAGAGACCCAGTACTTC. This translates into CASTPGLQETQYF. The variable domain in full, with the rest retrieved from reference TRBV11-2 and TRBJ2-5, is EAGVAQSPRYKIIEKRQSVAFWCNPISGHATLYWYQQILGQGPKLLIQFQNNGVVDDSQLPKDRFSAERLKGVDSTLKIQPAKLEDSAVYLCASTPGLQETQYFGPGTRLLVL.

Sample share makes this clone medium-sized. The chain has TRBV14 and TRBJ1-2, with D hard to call. V was trimmed by 1 base and J by 1 base, leaving 10 bases between them. The germline V gene encodes CDR1 SGHDN and CDR2 FVKESK. This CDR3 spans 15 amino acids. Here the CDR3 DNA reads TGTGCCAGCAGCCAAGTTCACCTTAATAACTATGGCTACACCTTC. Encoded protein: CASSQVHLNNYGYTF. Combining the CDR3 with reference TRBV14 and TRBJ1-2 gives the whole variable domain EAGVTQFPSHSVIEKGQTVTLRCDPISGHDNLYWYRRVMGKEIKFLLHFVKESKQDESGMPNNRFLAERTGGTYSTLKVQPAELEDSGVYFCASSQVHLNNYGYTFGSGTRLTVV.